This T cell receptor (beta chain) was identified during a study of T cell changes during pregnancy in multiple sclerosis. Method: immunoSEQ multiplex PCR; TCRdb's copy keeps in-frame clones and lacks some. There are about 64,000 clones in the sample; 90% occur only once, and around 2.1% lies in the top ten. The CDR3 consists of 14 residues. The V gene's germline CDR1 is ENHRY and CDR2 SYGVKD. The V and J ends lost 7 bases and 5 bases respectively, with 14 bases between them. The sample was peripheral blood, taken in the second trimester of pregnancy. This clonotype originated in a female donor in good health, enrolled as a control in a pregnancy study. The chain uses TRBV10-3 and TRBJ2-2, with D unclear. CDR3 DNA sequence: TGTGCCATCACGGCAGGTACCATTACCGGGGAGCTGTTTTTT. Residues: CAITAGTITGELFF.